Listed below are T cell receptor beta chains from one sample, sequenced in a study of cytomegalovirus exposure and HLA in healthy donors. Assay: immunoSEQ multiplex PCR; the TCRdb copy retains only in-frame clones and omits some. The sample has fewer than 200,000 clones, approximately 77% seen once; the top ten hold about 3%. Sequencing was performed on PBMCs. The origin of the receptors is a man aged 35 to 55 in good health and CMV-seropositive. Both conserved end residues are part of each CDR3. A D gene is named only where the DNA matches it firmly. Where a row states a size, it is once, few, many or the class of an expanded clone; other rows omit it.

few	TRBJ1-5	.	TRBV25-1	TGTGCCAGCAGTGATCCAGGGAACAATCAGCCCCAGCATTTT	CASSDPGNNQPQHF
.	TRBJ1-4	TRBD1	TRBV5-1	TGCGCCAGCAGCTTGGATGCCCTGGGTGGGACAGTGAATGAAAAACTGTTTTTT	CASSLDALGGTVNEKLFF
.	TRBJ2-1	TRBD2	TRBV5-1	TGCGCCAGCAGCTTGTGGCGGGGAGGGTCGAATGAGCAGTTCTTC	CASSLWRGGSNEQFF
.	TRBJ2-3	TRBD1	TRBV4-3	TGCGCCAGCAGCCAAGGACAGGGCCGCACAGATACGCAGTATTTT	CASSQGQGRTDTQYF
.	TRBJ1-6	TRBD1	TRBV4-1	TGCGCCAGCAGCCAATACAGGGGTACAGACTATAATTCACCCCTCCACTTT	CASSQYRGTDYNSPLHF
.	TRBJ2-1	TRBD1	TRBV28	TGTGCCAGCAGTCCCACAGGGGGCAATGAGCAGTTCTTC	CASSPTGGNEQFF
once	TRBJ2-1	TRBD2	TRBV5-6	TGTGCCAGCACCCTGGGAAGTAGCGGGGGGATGTACAATGAGCAGTTCTTC	CASTLGSSGGMYNEQFF
.	TRBJ1-4	.	TRBV7-6	TGTGCCAGCAGCTTAGGGTCAGGGTTCACTAATGAAAAACTGTTTTTT	CASSLGSGFTNEKLFF
.	TRBJ2-3	TRBD1	TRBV5-8	TGTGCCAGCAGCTTAGGCGTACGACAGGGGAGCAGGGGAACAGATACGCAGTATTTT	CASSLGVRQGSRGTDTQYF
.	TRBJ1-5	.	TRBV2	TGTGCCAGCAGTGAGGCGGGGCGGGCGGGAAATCAGCCCCAGCATTTT	CASSEAGRAGNQPQHF
.	TRBJ2-7	TRBD1	TRBV7-3	TGTGCCAGCAGCTTAATGGCAGGGGGCTACGAGCAGTACTTC	CASSLMAGGYEQYF
few	TRBJ2-3	.	TRBV4-1	TGCGCCAGCAGCCAAGCGGGGACGCAGTATTTT	CASSQAGTQYF
few	TRBJ1-5	TRBD1	TRBV5-1	TGCGCCAGCAGCTTGGACAGGGGTGCCAATCAGCCCCAGCATTTT	CASSLDRGANQPQHF
.	TRBJ2-1	TRBD1	TRBV19	TGTGCCAGTAGTATAGATGCCAGGGGGAATGAGCAGTTCTTC	CASSIDARGNEQFF
.	TRBJ1-2	.	TRBV5-4	TGTGCCAGCAGCTTGGAGCCAGGGGCTGACTATGGCTACACCTTC	CASSLEPGADYGYTF
.	TRBJ1-2	TRBD1	TRBV4-2	TGTGCCAGCAGCCGAAACAGGGGGCAGGGCTATGGCTACACCTTC	CASSRNRGQGYGYTF
.	TRBJ2-1	.	TRBV28	TGTGCCAGCAGTTTAAGAGGGGCGACGGGCACAGGGAATGAGCAGTTCTTC	CASSLRGATGTGNEQFF
few	TRBJ2-5	.	TRBV6-5	TGTGCCAGCAGTTACTCGTGGCAGGGGTTCGGGGAGACCCAGTACTTC	CASSYSWQGFGETQYF
many	TRBJ2-7	TRBD1	TRBV6-1	TGTGCCACCGAACAGGGGGCGAGATACTACGAGCAGTACTTC	CATEQGARYYEQYF
.	TRBJ1-5	TRBD1	TRBV28	TGTGCCAGCAGTTTAAGGCAGGGGGCCGGTCCGGCCCAGCATTTT	CASSLRQGAGPAQHF
.	TRBJ2-6	.	TRBV19	TGTGCCAGTAGTAAACAGGGCACTGGGGCCAACGTCCTGACTTTC	CASSKQGTGANVLTF
.	TRBJ2-7	TRBD1	TRBV6-5	TGTGCCAGCAGTCCGGACAGGGGTGGCTACGAGCAGTACTTC	CASSPDRGGYEQYF
.	TRBJ2-2	TRBD1	TRBV10-1	TGCGCCAGCAGTGCAGGGGGCAACCCGGGGACCGGGGAGCTGTTTTTT	CASSAGGNPGTGELFF
.	TRBJ1-3	TRBD1	TRBV28	TGTGCCAGCAGTCCCCCGACAGGGACTGGAAACACCATATATTTT	CASSPPTGTGNTIYF
.	TRBJ2-5	.	TRBV2	TGTGCCAGCAGTGACCACGGACTTAACATACAAGAGACCCAGTACTTC	CASSDHGLNIQETQYF
.	TRBJ2-1	TRBD2	TRBV7-8	TGTGCCAGCAGCTTAGATCCTAGCGGGGGGCTAAGATCTTACAATGAGCAGTTCTTC	CASSLDPSGGLRSYNEQFF
.	TRBJ2-7	TRBD1	TRBV6-5	TGTGCCAGCAGTTCGGCCGGGACAGTTTCCTACGAGCAGTACTTC	CASSSAGTVSYEQYF
.	TRBJ2-7	.	TRBV27	TGTGCCAGCAGACCCTACTCCACAGTCGACGAGCAGTACTTC	CASRPYSTVDEQYF
once	TRBJ2-5	.	TRBV27	TGTGCCAGCAGTTTAAGGTCACTCCGGGGTGAGACCCAGTACTTC	CASSLRSLRGETQYF
.	TRBJ2-1	.	TRBV2	TGTGCCAGCAGTGAAGCTGGAGGACTACAGTTCTTC	CASSEAGGLQFF
.	TRBJ2-7	TRBD1	TRBV14	TGTGCCAGCAGACCCGGGACAGGGGTCTCCTACGAGCAGTACTTC	CASRPGTGVSYEQYF
.	TRBJ2-2	.	TRBV6-1	TGTGCCAGCAGTGAACTGCCGGGACATAGAGGGGAGCTGTTTTTT	CASSELPGHRGELFF
.	TRBJ2-7	.	TRBV2	TGTGCCAGCAAAAAGGACGGAGGTTACGAGCAGTACTTC	CASKKDGGYEQYF
.	TRBJ2-5	TRBD1	TRBV4-2	TGTGCCAGCAGCCAACTCCGGGGACAGGGGACCCAAGAGACCCGGTACTTC	CASSQLRGQGTQETRYF
.	TRBJ2-4	TRBD1	TRBV7-2	TGTGCCAGCAGCTTAGCAGGGACAGGGGGAAAAAACATTCAGTACTTC	CASSLAGTGGKNIQYF
.	TRBJ2-1	TRBD2	TRBV5-6	TGTGCCAGCAGCTTGACCAGCGGGGGGTATGAGCAGTTCTTC	CASSLTSGGYEQFF
.	TRBJ2-2	TRBD1	TRBV9	TGTGCCAGCCAACCGGGACAGGGTCTTGAGGCCGGGGAGCTGTTTTTT	CASQPGQGLEAGELFF
few	TRBJ2-2	.	TRBV7-8	TGTGCCAGCAGCCCCAATCAGGGTGCGAGTGGGGAGCTGTTTTTT	CASSPNQGASGELFF
few	TRBJ2-1	.	TRBV27	TGTGCCAGCAGTTTACGCGGGATTGAAAATGAGCAGTTCTTC	CASSLRGIENEQFF
.	TRBJ1-1	.	TRBV5-1	TGCGCCAGCAGCGTCAGGGGACACACTGAAGCTTTCTTT	CASSVRGHTEAFF
.	TRBJ2-5	TRBD1	TRBV5-1	TGCGCCAGCAGCTTGGGGGGTCGACAGGGCCAAGAGACCCAGTACTTC	CASSLGGRQGQETQYF
.	TRBJ2-7	TRBD1	TRBV6-5	TGTGCCAGCAGATCCGTCAACCGGGACAGGGGCGAGCAGTACTTC	CASRSVNRDRGEQYF
.	TRBJ2-7	.	TRBV5-1	TGCGCCAGCAGCTTGGCTAATCCTTTTGGTGAGCAGTACTTC	CASSLANPFGEQYF
.	TRBJ2-1	.	TRBV7-8	TGTGCCAGCAGCTTCCCCTCTGTCAATGAGCAGTTCTTC	CASSFPSVNEQFF
few	TRBJ2-7	.	TRBV7-9	TGTGCCAGCAGCCCTCTCAGGGGTTCCTACGAGCAGTACTTC	CASSPLRGSYEQYF
.	TRBJ2-5	TRBD1	TRBV6-6	TGTGCCAGCAGTCGAACCACAGGGGCAGTGGTGACCCAGTACTTC	CASSRTTGAVVTQYF
few	TRBJ2-3	TRBD2	TRBV28	TGTGCCAGCAGTCCGCCGGGACTAGCGGGAGTGGATACGCAGTATTTT	CASSPPGLAGVDTQYF